This TCR beta chain appears in the sequencing data of a study of PD-1 blockade in classical Hodgkin lymphoma. Study in general: Patients were infused with nivolumab 3 mg/kg every 2 weeks.

Clones were sequenced by immunoSEQ multiplex PCR, and TCRdb holds only the in-frame ones, with some missing. The sample has more than 35,000 clones; over 65% are singletons. A remark on this clone: Its antigen is currently unknown.

There was relapse after autologous stem cell transplantation in every patient, and there was variation in brentuximab vedotin exposure. V dropped 3 bases and J dropped 1 base, with 11 bases sitting between them. Germline assignment: CDR1 SGHTA and CDR2 FQGNSA. This CDR3 spans 15 amino acids. Points from the study as a whole: While CD8+ TCR diversity did not rise significantly by C4D1, CD4+ TCR diversity did. Complete responders' baseline diversity resembled that of newly diagnosed patients.

V and J are TRBV7-2 and TRBJ2-3; D might be TRBD2 (6 bases). The clonotype originates from a human donor with classical Hodgkin lymphoma. The sample was peripheral blood mononuclear cells (PBMCs), taken at baseline. This CDR3 is CASSFPGAGTDTQYF. The CDR3 coding sequence is TGTGCCAGCAGCTTTCCGGGAGCGGGCACAGATACGCAGTATTTT.